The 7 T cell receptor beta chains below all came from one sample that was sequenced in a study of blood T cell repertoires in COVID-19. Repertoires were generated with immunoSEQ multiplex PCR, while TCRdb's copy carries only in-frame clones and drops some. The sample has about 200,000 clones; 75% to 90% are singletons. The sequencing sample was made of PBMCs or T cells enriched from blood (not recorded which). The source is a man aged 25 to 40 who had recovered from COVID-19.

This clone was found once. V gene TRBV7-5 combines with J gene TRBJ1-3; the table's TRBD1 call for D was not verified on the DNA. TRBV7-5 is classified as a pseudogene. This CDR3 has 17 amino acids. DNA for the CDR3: TGTGCCAGAAGCTTAACCGAAACAGGGGTTGCTGGAAACACCATATATTTT. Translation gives CARSLTETGVAGNTIYF.

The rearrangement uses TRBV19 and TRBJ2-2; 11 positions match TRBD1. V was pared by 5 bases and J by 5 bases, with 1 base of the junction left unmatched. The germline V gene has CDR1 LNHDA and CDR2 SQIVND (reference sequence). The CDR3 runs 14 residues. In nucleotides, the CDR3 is TGTGCCAGTAGTCGGGACAGGGGGACCGGGGAGCTGTTTTTT. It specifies CASSRDRGTGELFF.

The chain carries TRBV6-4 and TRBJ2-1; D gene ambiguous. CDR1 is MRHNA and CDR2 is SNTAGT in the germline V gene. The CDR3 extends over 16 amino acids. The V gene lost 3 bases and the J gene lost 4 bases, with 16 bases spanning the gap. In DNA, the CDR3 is TGTGCCAGCAGTGATACCTCGAGTATTGGTTACAATGAGCAGTTCTTC. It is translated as CASSDTSSIGYNEQFF.

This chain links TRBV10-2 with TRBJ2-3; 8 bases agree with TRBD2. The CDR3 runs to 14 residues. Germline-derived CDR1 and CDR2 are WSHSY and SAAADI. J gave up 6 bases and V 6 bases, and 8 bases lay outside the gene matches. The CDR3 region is CASRDSGKFDTQYF. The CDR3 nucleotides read TGCGCCAGCAGAGATAGCGGGAAGTTCGATACGCAGTATTTT.

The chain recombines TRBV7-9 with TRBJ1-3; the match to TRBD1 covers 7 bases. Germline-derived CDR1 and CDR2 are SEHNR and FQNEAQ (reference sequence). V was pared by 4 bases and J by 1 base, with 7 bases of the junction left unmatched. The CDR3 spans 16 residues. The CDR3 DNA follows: TGTGCCAGCAGCTGGCTCCCACAGGGGTCTGGAAACACCATATATTTT. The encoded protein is CASSWLPQGSGNTIYF. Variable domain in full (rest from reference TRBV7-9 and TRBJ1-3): DTGVSQNPRHKITKRGQNVTFRCDPISEHNRLYWYRQTLGQGPEFLTYFQNEAQLEKSRLLSDRFSAERPKGSFSTLEIQRTEQGDSAMYLCASSWLPQGSGNTIYFGEGSWLTVV.

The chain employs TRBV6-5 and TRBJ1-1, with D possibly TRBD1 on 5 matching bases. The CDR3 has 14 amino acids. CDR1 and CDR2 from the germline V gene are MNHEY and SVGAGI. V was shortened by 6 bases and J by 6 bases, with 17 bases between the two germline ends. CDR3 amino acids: CASSLEGVGPEAFF. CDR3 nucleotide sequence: TGTGCCAGCAGCCTAGAAGGGGTCGGTCCTGAAGCTTTCTTT.

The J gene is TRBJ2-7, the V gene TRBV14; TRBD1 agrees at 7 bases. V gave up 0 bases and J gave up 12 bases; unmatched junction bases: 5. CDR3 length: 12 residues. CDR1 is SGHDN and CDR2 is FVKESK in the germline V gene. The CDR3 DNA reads TGTGCCAGCAGCCAAGACACAGGGGTCGGGTACTTC. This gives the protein CASSQDTGVGYF.